Each of the 19 T cell receptor beta chains below was sequenced from the same sample in a study of PD-1 blockade in classical Hodgkin lymphoma. Assay used: immunoSEQ multiplex PCR; TCRdb lists only in-frame clones, some missing. The sample holds 150,000 or so clones; about 81% are singletons and the top ten take 7.5% to 10%. Every patient experienced relapse after autologous stem cell transplantation, and brentuximab vedotin exposure varied. The material was peripheral blood mononuclear cells (PBMCs), obtained before the second cycle of nivolumab. These receptors came from a human donor with classical Hodgkin lymphoma.

This chain joins TRBV10-3 and TRBJ1-1, with 9 bases fitting TRBD1. CDR1 is ENHRY and CDR2 is SYGVKD in the germline V gene. V was clipped by 6 bases and J by 0 bases; unmatched bases: 5. The CDR3 is made up of 15 amino acids. The chain's CDR3 is CAIRDRGGMNTEAFF. DNA of the CDR3: TGTGCCATCAGGGACAGGGGCGGCATGAACACTGAAGCTTTCTTT.

This chain uses TRBV6-5 with TRBJ1-5; TRBD1 might be the D (5 bases). V was pared by 2 bases and J by 0 bases, with 5 bases between. Looked up from germline, CDR1 is MNHEY and CDR2 is SVGAGI. The CDR3 length is 14 residues. CDR3 nucleotide sequence: TGTGCCAGCAGTTACAGGGGTAGCAATCAGCCCCAGCATTTT. This codes for CASSYRGSNQPQHF.

The chain is built from TRBV2 and TRBJ2-3; TRBD2 aligns across 10 bases. The junction had 4 bases not matched to a gene; V was cut back by 8 bases and J by 2 bases. This CDR3 region has 14 residues. Germline V gives CDR1 SNHLY, CDR2 FYNNEI. CDR3 DNA: TGTGCCAGCCTTAGCGGGAGGCCCACAGATACGCAGTATTTT. Protein product: CASLSGRPTDTQYF. The full variable domain, in which reference TRBV2 and TRBJ2-3 provide the parts outside the CDR3, is EPEVTQTPSHQVTQMGQEVILRCVPISNHLYFYWYRQILGQKVEFLVSFYNNEISEKSEIFDDQFSVERPDGSNFTLKIRSTKLEDSAMYFCASLSGRPTDTQYFGPGTRLTVL.

This clone was seen once. Other DNA sequences from this sample encode an identical CDR3 as well. This chain connects TRBV11-3 to TRBJ2-3; 7 bases map to TRBD1. The germline V gene encodes CDR1 SGHNT and CDR2 YENEEA. CDR3 length: 13 residues. With V trimmed by 5 bases and J by 4 bases, 3 bases remained unmatched. The CDR3 DNA reads as TGTGCCAGCAGCCGACAGGGTGCAGATACGCAGTATTTT. This sequence encodes CASSRQGADTQYF. The whole variable domain, filled in from reference TRBV11-3 and TRBJ2-3, reads EAGVVQSPRYKIIEKKQPVAFWCNPISGHNTLYWYLQNLGQGPELLIRYENEEAVDDSQLPKDRFSAERLKGVDSTLKIQPAELGDSAVYLCASSRQGADTQYFGPGTRLTVL.

V is TRBV13 and J is TRBJ1-3; D is undetermined. V lost 5 bases and J 0 bases, leaving 11 bases between the germline ends. The CDR3 has 15 residues. In germline, CDR1 is PRHDT, CDR2 FYEKMQ (reference sequence). The CDR3 reads CASSLAAISGNTIYF. CDR3 nucleotides: TGTGCCAGCAGCCTAGCGGCGATCTCTGGAAACACCATATATTTT.

The chain joins TRBV9 to TRBJ2-3, with TRBD2 matching over 11 bases. Germline V gene data show CDR1 as SGDLS and CDR2 as YYNGEE. Trimming took 3 bases from V and 9 from J; bases not matched to a gene: 12. This CDR3 is built from 16 residues. The CDR3 nucleotides read TGTGCCAGCAGCGAAGTAGCGGGAGGGTCAGGTTGGACGCAGTATTTT. Encoded protein: CASSEVAGGSGWTQYF.

V usage is TRBV10-3 and J usage is TRBJ1-5; D is undetermined. The V end was cut by 7 bases, the J end by 4 bases, with 8 bases between. Germline CDR1 is ENHRY and CDR2 is SYGVKD. The CDR3 has 12 amino acids. CDR3 residues: CAIKPPNQPQHF. CDR3 coding DNA: TGTGCCATCAAGCCCCCAAATCAGCCCCAGCATTTT.

The rearrangement joins TRBV19 to TRBJ2-5; 9 bases line up with TRBD1. The CDR3 spans 16 residues. With 6 bases clipped from V and 4 bases from J, the junction kept 12 bases outside the gene matches. Germline CDR1 reads LNHDA; CDR2 reads SQIVND (reference sequence). The CDR3 DNA follows: TGTGCCAGTAGCGACGCCCGGGGACAGGGAAGAGAGACCCAGTACTTC. Protein: CASSDARGQGRETQYF.

The chain has TRBV5-1 and TRBJ2-7, with 10 positions matching TRBD2. This CDR3 region has 19 residues. With 4 bases clipped from V and 0 bases from J, the junction kept 16 bases outside the gene matches. Germline V gene lookup returns CDR1 SGHRS and CDR2 YFSETQ. DNA for the CDR3: TGCGCCAGCAGCGTGGTGGGACTAGCGATTAACCCCAACTCCTACGAGCAGTACTTC. It encodes CASSVVGLAINPNSYEQYF.

The V gene is TRBV29-1, the J gene TRBJ2-5; D is uncertain. V lost 3 bases to trimming and J lost 1 base, with 9 bases between them. Germline CDR1 and CDR2: SQVTM and ANQGSEA. CDR3 length: 13 amino acids. As DNA, the CDR3 is TGCAGCGTTGATGGGCAGTTCCAAGAGACCCAGTACTTC. Its protein product is CSVDGQFQETQYF. Variable domain in full (rest from reference TRBV29-1 and TRBJ2-5): SAVISQKPSRDICQRGTSLTIQCQVDSQVTMMFWYRQQPGQSLTLIATANQGSEATYESGFVIDKFPISRPNLTFSTLTVSNMSPEDSSIYLCSVDGQFQETQYFGPGTRLLVL.

In DNA form, the CDR3 reads TGTGCCAGCAGTGAACTACAGGGGTTCAACTATGGCTACACCTTC. Protein: CASSELQGFNYGYTF. The gene calls are TRBV6-1 and TRBJ1-2; TRBD1 agrees at 7 bases. Germline CDR1 and CDR2: MNHNS and SASEGT. Trimming removed 2 bases from V and 2 bases from J; junction bases left unmatched: 5. The CDR3 has 15 residues.

A single count supports this clone. This chain connects TRBV11-2 to TRBJ2-7; D not certain. Deletions cut 1 base from V and 2 bases from J, with 6 bases between. From germline, CDR1 is SGHAT and CDR2 FQNNGV. The CDR3 contains 13 residues. The CDR3 DNA sequence: TGTGCCAGCAGCTTAGGGGCCCCCTACGAGCAGTACTTC. Its protein product is CASSLGAPYEQYF.

The chain combines TRBV6-5 with TRBJ2-3; no firm D call. Trimming shortened V by 7 bases and J by 1 base, and 12 bases separated the two germline ends. The germline V gene has CDR1 MNHEY and CDR2 SVGAGI. The CDR3 has 14 amino acids. The CDR3 DNA sequence: TGTGCCAGCAAGAGGAGCGTGGGCACAGATACGCAGTATTTT. It translates to CASKRSVGTDTQYF.

The V call is TRBV6-5, the J call TRBJ2-2; maybe TRBD2 (6 bases). The CDR3 has 12 amino acids. Germline CDR1 and CDR2: MNHEY and SVGAGI. V gave up 5 bases and J gave up 6 bases, with 7 bases separating them. CDR3 in amino acids: CASSERAGELFF. As DNA, the CDR3 is TGTGCCAGCAGTGAGCGGGCCGGGGAGCTGTTTTTT.

This clone came up a few times. The rearrangement uses TRBV6-5 and TRBJ1-2; 9 bases map to TRBD1. CDR1 and CDR2 (germline): MNHEY, SVGAGI. V lost 6 bases, J lost 7 bases, and 9 bases stayed unmatched. The CDR3 is made up of 14 amino acids. CDR3 sequence: CASSSGQGLAGYTF. The CDR3, as DNA: TGTGCCAGCAGCTCGGGACAGGGCCTTGCTGGCTACACCTTC.

This clone was found many times. A read error may produce the germline difference seen at one junction end. The chain recombines TRBV11-3 with TRBJ1-3; D unresolved. Germline V CDR1 and CDR2: SGHNT, YENEEA. The length of the CDR3 is 13 residues. The CDR3 region is CASSIEFGNTIYF. The DNA for the CDR3 is TGTGCCAGCAGCATAGAATTCGGAAACACCATATATTTT.

The chain recombines TRBV7-9 with TRBJ2-1, with a possible D match to TRBD2 (6 bases). V was clipped by 5 bases and J by 0 bases, with 17 bases between them. This CDR3 is 17 amino acids long. Per germline, CDR1 SEHNR and CDR2 FQNEAQ (reference sequence). CDR3 bases: TGTGCCAGCAGCCCTCCTCCGGGACTTAGCTCCTACAATGAGCAGTTCTTC. As protein: CASSPPPGLSSYNEQFF.

The J gene is TRBJ2-7, the V gene TRBV30; 15 bases line up with TRBD2. CDR1 and CDR2 from the germline V gene are GTSNPN and SVGIG (reference sequence). The CDR3 loop spans 15 amino acids. The V gene end was trimmed by 3 bases and the J gene end by 6 bases; junction bases not matched to a gene: 6. The CDR3 reads CAWSPGLAGGGEQYF. The CDR3 nucleotides are TGTGCCTGGAGCCCAGGACTAGCGGGAGGGGGCGAGCAGTACTTC.

The chain employs TRBV7-9 and TRBJ2-2; a possible D gene is TRBD2 (5 bases). The CDR3 contains 13 residues. Trimming took 6 bases from V and 6 from J, leaving 11 bases between them. Germline CDR1 reads SEHNR; CDR2 reads FQNEAQ (reference sequence). DNA of the CDR3: TGTGCCAGCAGTGAACTAGTGTCCGGGGAGCTGTTTTTT. Translated: CASSELVSGELFF.